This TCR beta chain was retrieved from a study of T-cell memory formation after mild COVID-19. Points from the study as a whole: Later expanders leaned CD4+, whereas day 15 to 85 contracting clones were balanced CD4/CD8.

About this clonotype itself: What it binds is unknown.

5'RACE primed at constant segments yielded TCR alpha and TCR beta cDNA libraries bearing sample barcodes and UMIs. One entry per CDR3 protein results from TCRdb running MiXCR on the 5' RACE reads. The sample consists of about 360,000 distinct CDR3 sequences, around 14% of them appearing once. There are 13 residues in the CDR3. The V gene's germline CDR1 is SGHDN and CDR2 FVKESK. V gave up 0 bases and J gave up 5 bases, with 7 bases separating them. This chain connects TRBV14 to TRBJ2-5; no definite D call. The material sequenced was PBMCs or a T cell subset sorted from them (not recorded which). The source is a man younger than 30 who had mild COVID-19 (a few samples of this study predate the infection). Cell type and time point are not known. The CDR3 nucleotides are TGTGCCAGCAGCCAAGACCTCAGGGAGACCCAGTACTTC. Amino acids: CASSQDLRETQYF. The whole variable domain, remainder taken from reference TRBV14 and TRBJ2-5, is EAGVTQFPSHSVIEKGQTVTLRCDPISGHDNLYWYRRVMGKEIKFLLHFVKESKQDESGMPNNRFLAERTGGTYSTLKVQPAELEDSGVYFCASSQDLRETQYFGPGTRLLVL.